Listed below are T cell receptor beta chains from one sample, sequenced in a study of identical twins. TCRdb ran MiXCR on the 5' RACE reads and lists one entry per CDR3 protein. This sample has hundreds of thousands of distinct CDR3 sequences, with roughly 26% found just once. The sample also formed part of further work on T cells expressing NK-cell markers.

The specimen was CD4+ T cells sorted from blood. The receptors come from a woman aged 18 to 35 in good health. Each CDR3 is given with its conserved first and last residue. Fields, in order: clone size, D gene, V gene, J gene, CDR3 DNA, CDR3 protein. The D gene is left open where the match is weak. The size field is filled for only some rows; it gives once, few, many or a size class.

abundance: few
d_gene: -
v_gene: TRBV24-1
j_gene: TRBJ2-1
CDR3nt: TGTGCCACCAGTGATCGAAACGATGAGCAGTTCTTC
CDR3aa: CATSDRNDEQFF

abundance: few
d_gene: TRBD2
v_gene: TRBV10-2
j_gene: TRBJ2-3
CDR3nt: TGCGCCAGCAGTCGTCAGTCCTCTAGCGGCATCACAGATACGCAGTATTTT
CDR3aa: CASSRQSSSGITDTQYF

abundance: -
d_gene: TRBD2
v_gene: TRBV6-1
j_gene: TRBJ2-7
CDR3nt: TGTGCCAGCAGCTGGGGGGGGCTAGCGGGAAGCGAGCAGTACTTC
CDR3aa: CASSWGGLAGSEQYF

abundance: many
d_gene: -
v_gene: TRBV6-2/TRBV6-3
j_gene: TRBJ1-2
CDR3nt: TGTGCCAGCAGGACAGCTAACTATGGCTACACCTTC
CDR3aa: CASRTANYGYTF

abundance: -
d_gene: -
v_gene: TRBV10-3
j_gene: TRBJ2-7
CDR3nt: TGTGCCTCCGGGGGCGGGATAGTCTCCTACGAGCAGTACTTC
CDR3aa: CASGGGIVSYEQYF

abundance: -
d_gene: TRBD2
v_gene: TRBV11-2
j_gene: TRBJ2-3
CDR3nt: TGTGCCAGCGCTCTAGCGGGAGGAGGGGATACGCAGTATTTT
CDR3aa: CASALAGGGDTQYF

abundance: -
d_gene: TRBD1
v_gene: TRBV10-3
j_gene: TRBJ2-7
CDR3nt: TGTGCCATCAGAAAGACAGGGTTCGAGCAGTACTTC
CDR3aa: CAIRKTGFEQYF

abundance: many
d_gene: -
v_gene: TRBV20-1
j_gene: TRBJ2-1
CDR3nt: TGCAGTGCCTACGGGACGGACAATGAGCAGTTCTTC
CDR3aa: CSAYGTDNEQFF

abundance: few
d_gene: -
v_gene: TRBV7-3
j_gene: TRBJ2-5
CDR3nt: TGTGCCAGCAGCCCCTCATCCGGGAGTCCTGAGACCCAGTACTTC
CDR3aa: CASSPSSGSPETQYF

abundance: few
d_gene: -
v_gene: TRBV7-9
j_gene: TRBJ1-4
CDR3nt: TGTGCCAGCAGCCGCGACCAGGGAATTGAAAAACTGTTTTTT
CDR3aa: CASSRDQGIEKLFF

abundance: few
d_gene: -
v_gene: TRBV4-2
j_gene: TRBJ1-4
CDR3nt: TGTGCCAGCAGCTACTCCCGGCAGGAAAAACTGTTTTTT
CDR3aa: CASSYSRQEKLFF

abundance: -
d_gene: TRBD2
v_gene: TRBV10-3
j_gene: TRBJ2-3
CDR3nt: TGTGCCGGGGGGGACGGCTATACGCAGTATTTT
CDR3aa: CAGGDGYTQYF

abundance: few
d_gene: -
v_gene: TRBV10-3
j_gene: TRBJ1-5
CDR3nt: TGTGCCATCAGCCCCGGGAGGGGAGGTAATCAGCCCCAGCATTTT
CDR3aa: CAISPGRGGNQPQHF

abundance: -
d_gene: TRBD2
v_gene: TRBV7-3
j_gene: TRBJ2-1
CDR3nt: TGTGCCAGCAGCTTAAGGGGGGGACTAGCGGGCGGTGAGCAGTTCTTC
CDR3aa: CASSLRGGLAGGEQFF

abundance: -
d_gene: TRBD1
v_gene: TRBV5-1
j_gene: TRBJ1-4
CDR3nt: TGCGCCAGCGGTCAGGGGGCTGCCGACTCAACTAATGAAAAACTGTTTTTT
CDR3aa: CASGQGAADSTNEKLFF

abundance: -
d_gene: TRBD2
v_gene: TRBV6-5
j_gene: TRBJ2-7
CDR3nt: TGTGCCAGCAGTTACGGTTTCACTAGCGGATACGAGCAGTACTTC
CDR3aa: CASSYGFTSGYEQYF

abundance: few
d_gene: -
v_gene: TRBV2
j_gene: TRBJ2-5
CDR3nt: TGTGCCAGCAGTCAGGCGTCTGGCCAAGAGACCCAGTACTTC
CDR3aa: CASSQASGQETQYF

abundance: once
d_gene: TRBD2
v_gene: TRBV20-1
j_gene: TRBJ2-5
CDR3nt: TGCAGTGCTATCGGGCAGGATGGTAGCGGGAAGACCCAGTACTTC
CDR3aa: CSAIGQDGSGKTQYF

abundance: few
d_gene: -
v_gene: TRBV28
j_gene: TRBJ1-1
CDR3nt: TGTGCCAGCAGTTTAAGAGACAGTGGGGCTTTCTTT
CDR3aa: CASSLRDSGAFF

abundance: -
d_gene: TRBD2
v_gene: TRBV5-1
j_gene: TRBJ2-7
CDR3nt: TGCGCCAGCAGCTCCCAGCGGGGGTCCGAGCAGTACTTC
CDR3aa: CASSSQRGSEQYF

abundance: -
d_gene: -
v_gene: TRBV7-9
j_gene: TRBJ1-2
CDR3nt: TGTGCCAGCAGCTTAGTCCTCAGGGTCAATGGCTACACCTTC
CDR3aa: CASSLVLRVNGYTF

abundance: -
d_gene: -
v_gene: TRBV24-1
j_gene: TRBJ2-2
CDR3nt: TGTGCCACCAGTGGAGTGGGGAACACCGGGGAGCTGTTTTTT
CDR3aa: CATSGVGNTGELFF

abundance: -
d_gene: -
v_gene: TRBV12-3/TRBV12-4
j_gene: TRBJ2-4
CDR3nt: TGTGCCAGCAGTTCGGTCCTGGACAGCCCCAAAAACATTCAGTACTTC
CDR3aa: CASSSVLDSPKNIQYF

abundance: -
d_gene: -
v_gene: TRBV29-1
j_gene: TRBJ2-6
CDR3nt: TGCAGCGTGCTATCTGGGGCCAACGTCCTGACTTTC
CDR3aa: CSVLSGANVLTF

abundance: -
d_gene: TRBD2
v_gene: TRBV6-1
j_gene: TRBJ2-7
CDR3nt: TGTGCCAGCAGTCAAGGGACTAGCGGGACCGAGCAGTACTTC
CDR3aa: CASSQGTSGTEQYF

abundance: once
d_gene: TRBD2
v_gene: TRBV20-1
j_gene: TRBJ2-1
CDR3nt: TGCAGTGTGGGGGGGACCTACAATGAGCAGTTCTTC
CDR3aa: CSVGGTYNEQFF

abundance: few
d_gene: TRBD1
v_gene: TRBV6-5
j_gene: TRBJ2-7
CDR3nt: TGTGCCAGCAGTTCGGGTAGGGGGCGGTTGCCGGGCGAGCAGTACTTC
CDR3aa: CASSSGRGRLPGEQYF

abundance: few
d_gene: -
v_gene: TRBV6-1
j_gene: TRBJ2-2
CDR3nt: TGTGCCAGCAGGCCGGGGCTGAACACCGGGGAGCTGTTTTTT
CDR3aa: CASRPGLNTGELFF

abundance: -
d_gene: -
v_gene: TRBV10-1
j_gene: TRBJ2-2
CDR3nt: TGCGCCAGCAGTGAGTCGTTGGGGGCGACCGGGGAGCTGTTTTTT
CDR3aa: CASSESLGATGELFF

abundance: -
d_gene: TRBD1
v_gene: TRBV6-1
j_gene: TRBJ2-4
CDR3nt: TGTGCCAGCAGCGAGGACAGGGTTGACATTCAGTACTTC
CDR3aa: CASSEDRVDIQYF

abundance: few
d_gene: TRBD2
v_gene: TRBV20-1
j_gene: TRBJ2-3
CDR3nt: TGCAGTGTCCTTCCGGGGGGTGTCACAGATACGCAGTATTTT
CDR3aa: CSVLPGGVTDTQYF

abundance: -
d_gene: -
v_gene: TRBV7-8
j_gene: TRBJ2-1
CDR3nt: TGTGCCAGCAGCTTGGCGTCAGGCGGGTATCGGCAGTTCTTC
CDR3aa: CASSLASGGYRQFF

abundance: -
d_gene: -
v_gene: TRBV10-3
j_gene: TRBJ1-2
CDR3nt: TGTGCCATCGCCAAGGACGTGGGAGGCTACACCTTC
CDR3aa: CAIAKDVGGYTF